This T cell receptor beta chain originates from a study of early T cells in non-severe SARS-CoV-2 infection. Turning to the study itself: From unsorted whole blood, bulk RNA was sequenced, and the chains remained unpaired.

This clonotype was picked up a small number of times. Its target is not known. The CDR3 is 15 amino acids. Losses at the gene ends were 2 bases for V and 5 bases for J; bases not matched to a gene: 6. Germline V lookup: CDR1 SEHNR, CDR2 FQNEAQ (reference sequence). General study findings and limits: A preference for anti-spike CD8 responses marked VDJdb matching, which missed private and CD4 specificities.

Each cDNA molecule carried a unique molecular identifier. MiXCR was run by TCRdb on the 5' RACE reads, yielding one entry per CDR3 protein. The repertoire holds approximately 79,000 distinct CDR3 sequences, with around 13% as singletons. The V call is TRBV7-9, the J call TRBJ2-7, with 10 nucleotides matching TRBD2. The sequence derives from an adult who was a healthcare worker with PCR-confirmed SARS-CoV-2 infection or an uninfected control (not recorded which). Sample: whole blood. CDR3 sequence (DNA): TGTGCCAGCAGCTTAATCCTAGCGGGAGCCCACGAGCAGTACTTC. Translating gives CASSLILAGAHEQYF.